This is a list of T cell receptor beta chains from one sample in a study of blood T cell repertoires in COVID-19. The data were produced by immunoSEQ multiplex PCR, yet TCRdb's version contains in-frame clones alone and is incomplete. The sample holds 310,000 or so clones, 87% seen once. The source material was PBMCs or T cells enriched from blood (not recorded which). Source of these receptors: a woman aged 25 to 39 who had recovered from COVID-19. Each CDR3 is given with its conserved first and last residue. The D gene is left open where the match is weak. Size values are once, few and many counts, or a class for expanded clones, and some rows have none.

abundance	v_gene	j_gene	d_gene	CDR3aa	CDR3nt
-	TRBV12-3/TRBV12-4	TRBJ1-4	-	CASNPTGNEKLFF	TGTGCCAGCAACCCGACGGGTAATGAAAAACTGTTTTTT
few	TRBV5-4	TRBJ1-1	TRBD1	CAYTGGFMNTEAFF	TGTGCCTACACAGGGGGGTTTATGAACACTGAAGCTTTCTTT
-	TRBV19	TRBJ2-5	TRBD2	CASSIGRGGRSPTETQYF	TGTGCCAGTAGTATAGGACGGGGGGGCCGTAGCCCCACTGAGACCCAGTACTTC
-	TRBV7-9	TRBJ2-7	-	CASSLEGGHVLYEQYF	TGTGCCAGCAGCTTAGAGGGCGGGCACGTCCTCTACGAGCAGTACTTC
-	TRBV30	TRBJ2-5	TRBD1	CAWSVRGLWDF	TGTGCCTGGAGTGTAAGGGGGCTCTGGGACTTC
-	TRBV6-2/TRBV6-3	TRBJ1-5	-	CASSYTLGLINQPQHF	TGTGCCAGCAGTTATACACTTGGACTGATCAATCAGCCCCAGCATTTT
once	TRBV5-1	TRBJ2-1	-	CASSLASALNEQFF	TGCGCCAGCAGCTTGGCTAGTGCCCTCAATGAGCAGTTCTTC
-	TRBV23-1	TRBJ1-1	-	CASSQSRAFF	TGCGCCAGCAGTCAGTCGAGAGCTTTCTTT
-	TRBV7-8	TRBJ2-3	-	CASSSRRGGADTQYF	TGTGCCAGCAGCTCAAGACGGGGAGGCGCAGATACGCAGTATTTT
-	TRBV6-1	TRBJ1-3	-	CASRPRTEGNTIYF	TGTGCCAGCAGGCCGCGGACAGAGGGAAACACCATATATTTT
-	TRBV7-9	TRBJ2-7	TRBD1	CASSSQVWGDRGPGQYF	TGTGCCAGCAGCTCGCAGGTGTGGGGCGACAGGGGGCCAGGGCAGTACTTC
once	TRBV9	TRBJ1-2	TRBD1	CASSSGQGDGYTF	TGTGCCAGCAGCTCCGGACAGGGCGATGGCTACACCTTC
once	TRBV11-2	TRBJ1-1	TRBD1	CASSSDRGLSMNTEAFF	TGTGCCAGCAGCTCCGACAGGGGCCTATCCATGAACACTGAAGCTTTCTTT
few	TRBV27	TRBJ1-1	-	CASSRILNTEAFF	TGTGCCAGCAGCAGGATCCTGAACACTGAAGCTTTCTTT
-	TRBV27	TRBJ2-2	-	CASSPTAAGSNTGELFF	TGTGCCAGCAGTCCGACCGCCGCAGGTTCGAACACCGGGGAGCTGTTTTTT
few	TRBV30	TRBJ1-1	TRBD1	CAWLVGDRANTEAFF	TGTGCCTGGCTCGTTGGGGACAGGGCGAACACTGAAGCTTTCTTT
-	TRBV30	TRBJ2-7	-	CAWRGGEILYEQYF	TGTGCCTGGAGAGGGGGGGAGATACTCTACGAGCAGTACTTC
-	TRBV7-9	TRBJ2-7	-	CASSLQIKQYF	TGTGCCAGCAGCTTACAGATTAAGCAGTACTTC
-	TRBV27	TRBJ2-7	TRBD2	CASSLWGGEQYF	TGTGCCAGCAGTTTATGGGGGGGCGAGCAGTACTTC
-	TRBV9	TRBJ2-7	TRBD1	CASSATGTGVEQYF	TGTGCCAGCAGCGCGACCGGGACAGGGGTCGAGCAGTACTTC
-	TRBV5-1	TRBJ1-4	TRBD1	CASSPGQGREKLFF	TGCGCCAGCAGCCCCGGACAGGGGCGTGAAAAACTGTTTTTT
few	TRBV5-4	TRBJ1-5	-	CASSLGGDSNQPQHF	TGTGCCAGCAGCTTGGGCGGGGATAGCAATCAGCCCCAGCATTTT
few	TRBV19	TRBJ1-5	-	CASSITGNQPQHF	TGTGCCAGTAGTATAACGGGCAATCAGCCCCAGCATTTT
-	TRBV3-1/TRBV3-2	TRBJ1-1	-	CASSQGFEAFF	TGTGCCAGCAGCCAGGGCTTTGAAGCTTTCTTT
once	TRBV2	TRBJ1-1	-	CASSEGRRNTEAFF	TGTGCCAGCAGTGAAGGCAGGAGGAATACTGAAGCTTTCTTT
-	TRBV15	TRBJ1-4	-	CATSRDAAATNEKLFF	TGTGCCACCAGCAGAGACGCGGCAGCAACTAATGAAAAACTGTTTTTT
-	TRBV10-2	TRBJ2-2	-	CASRGLQGPPNTGELFF	TGCGCCAGCAGAGGACTCCAGGGGCCACCCAACACCGGGGAGCTGTTTTTT
-	TRBV7-9	TRBJ2-3	-	CALGGTDTQYF	TGTGCCCTAGGAGGCACAGATACGCAGTATTTT
-	TRBV27	TRBJ1-1	TRBD1	CASSSTGTGFQSTEAFF	TGTGCCAGCAGTTCCACCGGGACAGGGTTTCAGAGCACTGAAGCTTTCTTT
-	TRBV11-1	TRBJ2-7	TRBD1	CASSAPEGADYEQYF	TGTGCCAGCAGCGCGCCCGAGGGGGCCGACTACGAGCAGTACTTC
-	TRBV4-1	TRBJ1-1	-	CASSQSGGMNTEAFF	TGCGCCAGCAGCCAAAGCGGGGGTATGAACACTGAAGCTTTCTTT
-	TRBV27	TRBJ1-2	-	CASSPWQGTYGYTF	TGTGCCAGCAGTCCGTGGCAGGGCACCTATGGCTACACCTTC
-	TRBV7-8	TRBJ2-3	TRBD1	CASGRTGATDTQYF	TGTGCCAGCGGTCGGACAGGGGCCACAGATACGCAGTATTTT
once	TRBV6-5	TRBJ1-1	TRBD1	CASSKDRVNTEAFF	TGTGCCAGCAGCAAGGACAGGGTGAACACTGAAGCTTTCTTT
-	TRBV30	TRBJ2-7	TRBD1	CAWSVGQGAPYEQYF	TGTGCCTGGAGTGTGGGACAGGGGGCCCCCTACGAGCAGTACTTC
-	TRBV7-9	TRBJ1-5	TRBD1	CASALGQSNQPQHF	TGTGCCAGCGCTTTGGGACAGAGCAATCAGCCCCAGCATTTT
-	TRBV29-1	TRBJ1-2	TRBD1	CSVGGERQGIYGYTF	TGCAGCGTTGGGGGGGAGAGACAGGGAATCTATGGCTACACCTTC
-	TRBV30	TRBJ2-7	TRBD1	CAWSLGTGVPYEQYF	TGTGCCTGGAGTCTCGGGACAGGGGTGCCCTACGAGCAGTACTTC
-	TRBV27	TRBJ1-2	TRBD1	CASSLSGGGYGYTF	TGTGCCAGCAGTTTATCAGGGGGCGGCTATGGCTACACCTTC
-	TRBV3-1/TRBV3-2	TRBJ2-1	TRBD2	CASSQAGGTSGLNEQFF	TGTGCCAGCAGCCAAGCAGGAGGGACTAGCGGGCTCAATGAGCAGTTCTTC
-	TRBV28	TRBJ1-1	-	CAITQGTEAFF	TGTGCCATAACCCAGGGGACTGAAGCTTTCTTT
-	TRBV11-2	TRBJ1-5	-	CASSLGLEQPQHF	TGTGCCAGCAGCTTAGGTCTCGAGCAGCCCCAGCATTTT
-	TRBV9	TRBJ2-1	-	CASSVGPQGYNEQFF	TGTGCCAGCAGCGTAGGCCCCCAGGGCTACAATGAGCAGTTCTTC